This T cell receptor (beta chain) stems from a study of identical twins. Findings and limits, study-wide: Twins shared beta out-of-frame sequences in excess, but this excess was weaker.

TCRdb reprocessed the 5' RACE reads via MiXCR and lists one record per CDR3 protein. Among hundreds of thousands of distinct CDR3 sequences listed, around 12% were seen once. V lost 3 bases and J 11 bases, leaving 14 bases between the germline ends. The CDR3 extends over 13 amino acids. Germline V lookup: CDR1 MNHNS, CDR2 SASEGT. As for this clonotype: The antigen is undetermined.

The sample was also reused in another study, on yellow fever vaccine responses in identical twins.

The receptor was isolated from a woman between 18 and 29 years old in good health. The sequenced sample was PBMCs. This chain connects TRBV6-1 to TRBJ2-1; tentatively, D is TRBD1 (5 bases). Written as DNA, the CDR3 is TGTGCCAGCAGTGAGTCCAGGGATAGAAAGCAGTTCTTC. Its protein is CASSESRDRKQFF.